This T cell receptor (beta chain) is drawn from a study of CD8 T cell repertoires and HIV-1 epitope variants. Study-level background: Each of Twenty-five Gag and Nef epitope peptides stimulated a separate culture. Controls included no peptide, Ebola AY9 epitope, and a CMV, EBV, flu pool. The baseline condition was 1M T cells left uncultured.

Trimming took off 8 bases at V and 2 bases at J, with 16 bases between the two ends. There are 14 residues in the CDR3. CDR1 is SQVTM, CDR2 ANQGSEA, per germline. On the immunoSEQ platform, TCR beta CDR3s were sequenced at survey depth. The table came from immunoSEQ multiplex PCR; TCRdb's copy has only in-frame clones and leaves some out. Of some 87,000 clones listed, almost 75% are singletons. This chain uses TRBV29-1 with TRBJ2-1, with D maybe TRBD2 (6 bases). Source material: uncultured baseline CD8+ T cells from peripheral blood mononuclear cells (PBMCs). The receptor comes from a male donor with HIV. The CDR3 nucleotides are TGCAGCATGTGCCGGGACTGCACCTACAATGAGCAGTTCTTC. Its protein is CSMCRDCTYNEQFF.